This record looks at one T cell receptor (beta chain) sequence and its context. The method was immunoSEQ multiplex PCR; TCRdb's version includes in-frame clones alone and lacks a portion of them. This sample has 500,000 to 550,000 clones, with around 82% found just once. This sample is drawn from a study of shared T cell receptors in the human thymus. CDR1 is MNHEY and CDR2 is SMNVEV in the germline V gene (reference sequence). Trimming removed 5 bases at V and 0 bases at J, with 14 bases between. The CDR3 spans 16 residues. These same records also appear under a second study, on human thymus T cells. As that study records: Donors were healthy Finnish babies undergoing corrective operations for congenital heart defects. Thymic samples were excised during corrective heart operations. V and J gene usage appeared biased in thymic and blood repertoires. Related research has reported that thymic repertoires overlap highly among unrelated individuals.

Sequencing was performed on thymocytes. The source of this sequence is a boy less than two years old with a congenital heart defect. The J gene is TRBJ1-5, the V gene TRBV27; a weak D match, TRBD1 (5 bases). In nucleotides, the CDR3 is TGTGCCAGCAGTCACAAACAGGAGTTTAGCAATCAGCCCCAGCATTTT. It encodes CASSHKQEFSNQPQHF.